This T cell receptor beta chain was retrieved from a study of beta chain features in type 1 diabetes. Overall study results and limits: More deletions and fewer insertions at VDJ junctions were found in patients with type 1 diabetes. Any HLA-type effect on TCRB rearrangement remained unresolved here. TCRB CDR3s were moderately but significantly shorter in Type 1 diabetes patients in all four CD4+ subsets.

Sequencing targeted expressed TCRB transcripts, as all isolated RNA had been reverse transcribed. Some clones are missing from TCRdb's copy, which holds only in-frame ones; the method was immunoSEQ multiplex PCR. The table includes some 290,000 clones, 14% detected once. Comments on this clone: Its antigen is undetermined.

The CDR3 has 15 residues. From germline, CDR1 is SGDLS and CDR2 YYNGEE. V was pared by 4 bases and J by 1 base, with 13 bases between. This receptor was obtained from a young man with type 1 diabetes. This rearrangement joins TRBV9 to TRBJ2-3; possible D gene TRBD2, 6 bases. Sequencing was performed on naive CD4+ T cells from blood. CDR3 DNA sequence: TGTGCCAGCAGCCCCCGGGACTCCGGCACAGATACGCAGTATTTT. Translated, it gives CASSPRDSGTDTQYF.